This TCR beta chain was identified during a study of identical twins. Study-wide findings and caveats: There were fewer insertions in abundant cord blood beta clonotypes, but memory repertoires showed no such pattern. The study drew conclusions from cross-sectional statistical analysis, not from following the same donors.

TCRdb fed the 5' RACE reads into MiXCR, producing one record per CDR3 protein. The sample contains approximately 890,000 distinct CDR3 sequences, 10% to 15% of which appear only once. CDR1 is SGHVS, CDR2 FQNEAQ, per germline. This CDR3 region has 15 residues. J was trimmed by 2 bases and V by 6 bases; bases with no gene match: 6. Notes on this clonotype: No antigen is known for it.

Only healthy Caucasians were included as donors. The sample also formed part of further work on yellow fever vaccine responses in identical twins.

The chain is built from TRBV7-8 and TRBJ2-7; 11 positions match TRBD2. Source material: PBMCs. This TCR was recovered from a woman aged 18-30 years in good health. The CDR3 DNA reads as TGTGCCAGCAGTTTTAGCGGGAGGGTTACCTACGAGCAGTACTTC. It specifies CASSFSGRVTYEQYF. Drawing the rest from reference TRBV7-8 and TRBJ2-7, the complete variable domain is GAGVSQSPRYKVAKRGQDVALRCDPISGHVSLFWYQQALGQGPEFLTYFQNEAQLDKSGLPSDRFFAERPEGSVSTLKIQRTQQEDSAVYLCASSFSGRVTYEQYFGPGTRLTVT.